The 5 T cell receptor beta chains in this list originate from one sample, sequenced in a study of PD-1 blockade in classical Hodgkin lymphoma. Sample time point: cycle 4 day 1 (C4D1), after 6 weeks of nivolumab. Relapse was seen in all patients after autologous stem cell transplantation, and brentuximab vedotin exposure was variable. Purified CD4+ T cells were obtained from thawed PBMCs through magnetic negative selection. Profiling relied on immunoSEQ multiplex PCR, and the TCRdb table lists in-frame clones only, not all of them. Of tens of thousands of clones detected, approximately 85% appear once; the ten largest clones hold about 2.4%. This specimen consisted of CD4+ T cells from blood, obtained before the fourth cycle of nivolumab. All receptors come from a human donor with classical Hodgkin lymphoma.

The chain carries TRBV7-2 and TRBJ1-2, with 7 nucleotides matching TRBD1. Germline trimming cut 6 bases from V and 8 bases from J; bases unmatched to any gene: 9. This CDR3 is built from 13 residues. In germline, CDR1 is SGHTA, CDR2 FQGNSA. The CDR3 DNA is TGTGCCAGCAGTCCAGACAGGGAAAGGGGCTACACCTTC. This codes for CASSPDRERGYTF.

This chain links TRBV19 with TRBJ2-1; 7 bases line up with TRBD1. The length of the CDR3 is 14 residues. CDR1 LNHDA and CDR2 SQIVND come from the germline V gene (reference sequence). V shed 4 bases, J shed 5 bases, and the junction held 5 bases outside the gene matches. The CDR3 nucleotides are TGTGCCAGTAGTAATCAGGGGGTAGACAATGAGCAGTTCTTC. It encodes CASSNQGVDNEQFF.

For the CDR3, the DNA is TGTGCCAGCAGTGTCTTCGGCGGGGGCACAGATACGCAGTATTTT. Translation gives CASSVFGGGTDTQYF. The chain has TRBV6-1 and TRBJ2-3; D may be TRBD2 (6 bases). The V end was cut by 4 bases, the J end by 1 base, with 12 bases between. The germline V gene encodes CDR1 MNHNS and CDR2 SASEGT. This CDR3 is 15 amino acids long.

The gene calls are TRBV18 and TRBJ1-1; 8 nucleotides align to TRBD1. The V gene's germline CDR1 is KGHSH and CDR2 LQKENI. V shed 2 bases and J 3 bases; nucleotides not matched to a gene: 5. The length of the CDR3 is 15 residues. The CDR3 sequence: CASSPSRQGHTEAFF. The CDR3 DNA reads as TGTGCCAGCTCACCATCCAGACAGGGGCACACTGAAGCTTTCTTT.

The V and J genes are TRBV28 and TRBJ1-2; D remains ambiguous. Trimming removed 6 bases at V and 4 bases at J, with 9 bases between. Germline V gene sequence: CDR1 MDHEN, CDR2 SYDVKM. The CDR3 extends over 12 amino acids. The CDR3 coding sequence is TGTGCCAGCAGGGGAGGGCTCTATGGCTACACCTTC. It specifies CASRGGLYGYTF.